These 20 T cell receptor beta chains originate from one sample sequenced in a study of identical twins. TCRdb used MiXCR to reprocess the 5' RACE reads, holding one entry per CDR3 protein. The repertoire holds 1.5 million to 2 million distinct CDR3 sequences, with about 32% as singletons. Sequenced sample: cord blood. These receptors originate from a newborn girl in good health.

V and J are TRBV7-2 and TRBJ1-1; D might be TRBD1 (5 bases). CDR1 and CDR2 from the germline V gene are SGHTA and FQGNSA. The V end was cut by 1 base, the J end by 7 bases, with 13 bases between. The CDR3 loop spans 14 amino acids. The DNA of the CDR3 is TGTGCCAGCAGCTTAGTACGGGGGGGGAGTGAAGCTTTCTTT. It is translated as CASSLVRGGSEAFF.

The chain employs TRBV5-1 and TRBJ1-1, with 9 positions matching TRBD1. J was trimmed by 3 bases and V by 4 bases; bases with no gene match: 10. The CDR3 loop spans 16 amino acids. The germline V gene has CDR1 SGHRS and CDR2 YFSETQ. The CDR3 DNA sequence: TGCGCCAGCAGCCTAGGGACAGGGCGGAGATACACTGAAGCTTTCTTT. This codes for CASSLGTGRRYTEAFF.

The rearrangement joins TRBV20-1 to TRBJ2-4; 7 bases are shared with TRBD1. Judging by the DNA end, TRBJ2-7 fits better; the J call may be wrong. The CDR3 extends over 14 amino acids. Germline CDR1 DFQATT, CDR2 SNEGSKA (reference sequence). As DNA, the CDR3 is TGCAGTGCTAGTGATGACAGGGTCGGCTACGAGCAGTACTTC. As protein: CSASDDRVGYEQYF.

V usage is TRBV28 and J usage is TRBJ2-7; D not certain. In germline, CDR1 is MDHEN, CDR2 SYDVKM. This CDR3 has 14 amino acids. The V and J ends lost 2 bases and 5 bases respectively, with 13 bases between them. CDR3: CASSLRSRNHEQYF. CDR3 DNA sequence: TGTGCCAGCAGTTTAAGGTCCCGAAACCACGAGCAGTACTTC. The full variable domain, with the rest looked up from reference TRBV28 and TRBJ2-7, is DVKVTQSSRYLVKRTGEKVFLECVQDMDHENMFWYRQDPGLGLRLIYFSYDVKMKEKGDIPEGYSVSREKKERFSLILESASTNQTSMYLCASSLRSRNHEQYFGPGTRLTVT.

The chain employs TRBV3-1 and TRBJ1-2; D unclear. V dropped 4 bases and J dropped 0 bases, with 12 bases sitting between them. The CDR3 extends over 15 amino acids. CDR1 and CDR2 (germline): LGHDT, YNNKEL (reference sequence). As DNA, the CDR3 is TGTGCCAGCAGCCGGGCGGGCTCTACTAACTATGGCTACACCTTC. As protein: CASSRAGSTNYGYTF.

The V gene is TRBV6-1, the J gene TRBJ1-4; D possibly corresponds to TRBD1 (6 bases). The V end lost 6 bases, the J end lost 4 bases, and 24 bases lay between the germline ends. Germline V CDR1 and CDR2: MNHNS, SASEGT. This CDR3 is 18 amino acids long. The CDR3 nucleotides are TGTGCCAGCAGCCCACAGGGCGGAGACCTGTACCGTAATGAAAAACTGTTTTTT. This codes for CASSPQGGDLYRNEKLFF.

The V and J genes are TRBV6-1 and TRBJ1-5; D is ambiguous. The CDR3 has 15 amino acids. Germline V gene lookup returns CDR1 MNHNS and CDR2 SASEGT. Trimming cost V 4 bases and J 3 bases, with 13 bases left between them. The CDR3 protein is CASSGRVLVNQPQHF. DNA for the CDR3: TGTGCCAGCAGTGGAAGGGTGCTCGTCAATCAGCCCCAGCATTTT.

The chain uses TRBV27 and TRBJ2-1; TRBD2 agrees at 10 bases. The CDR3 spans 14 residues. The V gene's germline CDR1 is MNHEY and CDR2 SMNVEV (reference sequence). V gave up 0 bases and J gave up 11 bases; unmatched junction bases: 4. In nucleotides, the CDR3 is TGTGCCAGCAGTTTATCACTAGCGGGGACGAAGCAGTTCTTC. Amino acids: CASSLSLAGTKQFF.

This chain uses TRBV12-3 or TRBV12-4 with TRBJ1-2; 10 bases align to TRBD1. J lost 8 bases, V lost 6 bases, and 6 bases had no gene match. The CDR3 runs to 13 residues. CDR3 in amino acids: CASSRQGAKGYTF. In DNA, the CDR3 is TGTGCCAGCAGCCGACAGGGGGCAAAAGGCTACACCTTC.

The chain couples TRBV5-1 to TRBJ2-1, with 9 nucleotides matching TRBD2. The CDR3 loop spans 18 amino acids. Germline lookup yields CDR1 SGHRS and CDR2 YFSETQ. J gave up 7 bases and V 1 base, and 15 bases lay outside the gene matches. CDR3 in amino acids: CASSLRPAGLAGLNEQFF. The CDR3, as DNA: TGCGCCAGCAGCTTGAGACCGGCGGGGCTAGCGGGGCTAAATGAGCAGTTCTTC.

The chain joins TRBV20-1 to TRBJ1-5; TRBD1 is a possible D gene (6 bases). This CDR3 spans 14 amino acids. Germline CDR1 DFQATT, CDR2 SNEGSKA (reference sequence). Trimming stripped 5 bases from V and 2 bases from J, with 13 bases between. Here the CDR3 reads CSAPLGAGNQPQHF. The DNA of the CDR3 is TGCAGTGCTCCCTTGGGGGCGGGCAATCAGCCCCAGCATTTT.

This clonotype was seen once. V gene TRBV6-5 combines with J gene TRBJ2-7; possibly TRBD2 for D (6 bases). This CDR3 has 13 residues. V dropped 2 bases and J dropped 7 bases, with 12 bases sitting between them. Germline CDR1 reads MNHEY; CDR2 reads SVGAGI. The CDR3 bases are TGTGCCAGCAGTTACGGTGGGGGGAATGAGCAGTACTTC. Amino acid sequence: CASSYGGGNEQYF.

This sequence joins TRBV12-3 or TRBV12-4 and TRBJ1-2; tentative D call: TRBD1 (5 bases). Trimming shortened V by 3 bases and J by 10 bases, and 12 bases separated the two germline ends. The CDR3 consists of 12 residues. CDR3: CASSFYQGDYTF. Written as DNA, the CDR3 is TGTGCCAGCAGTTTTTACCAGGGCGACTACACCTTC.

CDR3 sequence (DNA): TGCAGCGTTGGCGGGCGGGAGGAGTTCTTC. Its protein product is CSVGGREEFF. The chain combines TRBV29-1 with TRBJ2-1, with 8 bases lining up with TRBD2. The CDR3 length is 10 residues. The ends lost 4 bases at V and 14 bases at J; junction bases unmatched: 4. In germline, CDR1 is SQVTM, CDR2 ANQGSEA.

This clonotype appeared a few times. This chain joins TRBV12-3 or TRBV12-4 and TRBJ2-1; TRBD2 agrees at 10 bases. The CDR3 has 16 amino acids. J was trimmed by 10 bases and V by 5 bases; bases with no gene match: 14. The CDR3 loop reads CASSPQVAGGLKEQFF. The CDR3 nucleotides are TGTGCCAGCAGTCCACAAGTAGCGGGAGGTCTAAAGGAGCAGTTCTTC.

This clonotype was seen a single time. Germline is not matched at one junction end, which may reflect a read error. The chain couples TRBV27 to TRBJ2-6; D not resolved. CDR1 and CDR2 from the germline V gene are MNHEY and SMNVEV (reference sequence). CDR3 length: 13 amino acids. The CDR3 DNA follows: TGTGCCAGCCTCCTCTCTGGGACCAACGTCCTGACTTTC. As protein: CASLLSGTNVLTF. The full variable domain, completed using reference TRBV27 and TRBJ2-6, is EAQVTQNPRYLITVTGKKLTVTCSQNMNHEYMSWYRQDPGLGLRQIYYSMNVEVTDKGDVPEGYKVSRKEKRNFPLILESPSPNQTSLYFCASLLSGTNVLTFGAGSRLTVL.

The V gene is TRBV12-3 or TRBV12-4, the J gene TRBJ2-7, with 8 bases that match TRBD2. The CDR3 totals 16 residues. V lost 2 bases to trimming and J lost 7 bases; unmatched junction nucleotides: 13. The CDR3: CASSLFVAGTYNEQYF. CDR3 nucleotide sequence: TGTGCCAGCAGTTTATTCGTAGCGGGAACCTACAATGAGCAGTACTTC.

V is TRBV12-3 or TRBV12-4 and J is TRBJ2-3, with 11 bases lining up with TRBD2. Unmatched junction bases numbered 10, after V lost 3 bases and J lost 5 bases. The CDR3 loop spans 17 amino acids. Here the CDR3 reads CASSLSTSGEVRDTQYF. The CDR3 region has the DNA TGTGCCAGCAGTTTGTCGACTAGCGGGGAGGTGCGAGATACGCAGTATTTT.

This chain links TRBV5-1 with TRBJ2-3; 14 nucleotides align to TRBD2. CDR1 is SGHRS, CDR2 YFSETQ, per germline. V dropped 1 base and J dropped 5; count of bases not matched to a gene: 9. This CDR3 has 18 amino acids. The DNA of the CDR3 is TGCGCCAGCAGCTTGCCGACCGTGGGGACTAGCGGGAGAGATACGCAGTATTTT. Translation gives CASSLPTVGTSGRDTQYF.

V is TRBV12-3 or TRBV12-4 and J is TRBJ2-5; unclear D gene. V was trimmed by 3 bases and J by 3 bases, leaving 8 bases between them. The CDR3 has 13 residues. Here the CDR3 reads CASSFARKETQYF. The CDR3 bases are TGTGCCAGCAGTTTCGCCCGAAAAGAGACCCAGTACTTC.